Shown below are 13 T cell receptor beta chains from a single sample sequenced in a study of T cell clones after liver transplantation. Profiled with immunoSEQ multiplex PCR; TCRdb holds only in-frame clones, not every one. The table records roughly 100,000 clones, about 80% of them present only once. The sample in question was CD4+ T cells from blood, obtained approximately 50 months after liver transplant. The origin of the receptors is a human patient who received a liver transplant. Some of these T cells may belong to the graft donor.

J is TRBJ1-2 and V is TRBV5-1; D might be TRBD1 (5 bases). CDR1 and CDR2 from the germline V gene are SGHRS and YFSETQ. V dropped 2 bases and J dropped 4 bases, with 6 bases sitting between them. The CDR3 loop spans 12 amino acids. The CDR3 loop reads CASSFTGYGYTF. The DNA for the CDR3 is TGCGCCAGCAGCTTTACAGGCTATGGCTACACCTTC.

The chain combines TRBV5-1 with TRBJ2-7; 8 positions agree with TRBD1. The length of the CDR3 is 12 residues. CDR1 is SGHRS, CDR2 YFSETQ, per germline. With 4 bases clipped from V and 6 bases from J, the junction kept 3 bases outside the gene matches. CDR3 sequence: CASSGTGSEQYF. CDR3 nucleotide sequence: TGCGCCAGCAGCGGGACAGGTAGCGAGCAGTACTTC.

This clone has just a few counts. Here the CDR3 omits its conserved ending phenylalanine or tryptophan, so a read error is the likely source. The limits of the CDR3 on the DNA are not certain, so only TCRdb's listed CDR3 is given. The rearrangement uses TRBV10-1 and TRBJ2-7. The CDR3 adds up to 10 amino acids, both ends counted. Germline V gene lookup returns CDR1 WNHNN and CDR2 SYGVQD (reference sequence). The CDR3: CASSGVFGVK.

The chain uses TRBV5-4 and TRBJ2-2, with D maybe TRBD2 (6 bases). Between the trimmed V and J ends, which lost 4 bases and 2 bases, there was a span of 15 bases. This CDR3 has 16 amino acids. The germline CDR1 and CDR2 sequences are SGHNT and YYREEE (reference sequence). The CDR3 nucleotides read TGTGCCAGCAGCCTCGGACTAACTACCAACACCGGGGAGCTGTTTTTT. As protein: CASSLGLTTNTGELFF.

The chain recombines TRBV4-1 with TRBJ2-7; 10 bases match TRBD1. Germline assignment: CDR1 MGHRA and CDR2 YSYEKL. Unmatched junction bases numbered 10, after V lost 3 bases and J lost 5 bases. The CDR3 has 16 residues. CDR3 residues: CASSQHSRDRGHEQYF. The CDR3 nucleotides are TGCGCCAGCAGCCAGCACTCTAGAGACAGGGGGCACGAGCAGTACTTC.

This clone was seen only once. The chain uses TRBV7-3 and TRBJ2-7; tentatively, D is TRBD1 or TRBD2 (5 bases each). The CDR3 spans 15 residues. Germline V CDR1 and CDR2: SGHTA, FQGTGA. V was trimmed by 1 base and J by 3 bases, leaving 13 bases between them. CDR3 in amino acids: CASSLMVGPNYEQYF. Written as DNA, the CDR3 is TGTGCCAGCAGCTTAATGGTGGGACCCAACTACGAGCAGTACTTC.

This CDR3 is CASSLMGPTTGYTF. The CDR3 DNA sequence: TGTGCCAGCAGCTTAATGGGGCCAACTACTGGCTACACCTTC. The rearrangement joins TRBV11-2 to TRBJ1-2; a possible D gene is TRBD1 (5 bases). V was clipped by 2 bases and J by 7 bases, with 14 bases between them. Germline lookup yields CDR1 SGHAT and CDR2 FQNNGV. This CDR3 region has 14 residues.

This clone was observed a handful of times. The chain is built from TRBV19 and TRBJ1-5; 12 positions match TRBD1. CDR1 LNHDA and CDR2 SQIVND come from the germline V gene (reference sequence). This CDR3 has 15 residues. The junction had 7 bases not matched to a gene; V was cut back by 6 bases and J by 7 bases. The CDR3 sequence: CASRGDRGLEQPQHF. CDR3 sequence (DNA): TGTGCCAGTAGAGGGGACAGGGGGCTGGAGCAGCCCCAGCATTTT.

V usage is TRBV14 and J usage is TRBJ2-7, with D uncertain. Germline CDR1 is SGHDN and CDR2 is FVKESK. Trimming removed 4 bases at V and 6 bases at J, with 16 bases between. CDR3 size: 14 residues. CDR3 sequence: CASSREVQLGEQYF. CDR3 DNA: TGTGCCAGCAGCCGTGAGGTACAGCTGGGCGAGCAGTACTTC.

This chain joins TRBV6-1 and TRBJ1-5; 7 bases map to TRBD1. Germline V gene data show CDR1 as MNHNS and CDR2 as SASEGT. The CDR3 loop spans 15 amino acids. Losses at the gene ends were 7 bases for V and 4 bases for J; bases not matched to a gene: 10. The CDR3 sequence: CASMRDSQINQPQHF. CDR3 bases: TGTGCCAGCATGAGGGACAGTCAAATAAATCAGCCCCAGCATTTT.

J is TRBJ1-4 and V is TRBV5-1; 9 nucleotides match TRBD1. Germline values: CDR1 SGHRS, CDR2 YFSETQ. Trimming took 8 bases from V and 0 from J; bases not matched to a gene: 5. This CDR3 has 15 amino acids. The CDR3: CASTGGPSTNEKLFF. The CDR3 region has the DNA TGCGCCAGTACAGGGGGCCCTTCAACTAATGAAAAACTGTTTTTT. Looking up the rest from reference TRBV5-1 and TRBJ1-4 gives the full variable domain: KAGVTQTPRYLIKTRGQQVTLSCSPISGHRSVSWYQQTPGQGLQFLFEYFSETQRNKGNFPGRFSGRQFSNSRSEMNVSTLELGDSALYLCASTGGPSTNEKLFFGSGTQLSVL.

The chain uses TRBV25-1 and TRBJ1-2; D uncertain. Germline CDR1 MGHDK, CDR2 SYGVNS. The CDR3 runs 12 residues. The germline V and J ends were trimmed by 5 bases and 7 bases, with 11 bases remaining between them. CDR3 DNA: TGTGCCAGCAGTCGTGGTCCGGGTGGCTACACCTTC. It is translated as CASSRGPGGYTF.

This chain's CDR3 is CASHRGTDTQYF. The DNA of the CDR3 is TGTGCCAGCCATCGGGGGACAGATACGCAGTATTTT. The V and J genes are TRBV27 and TRBJ2-3; possible D gene TRBD2, 6 bases. Germline CDR1 MNHEY, CDR2 SMNVEV (reference sequence). The CDR3 consists of 12 residues. V lost 8 bases and J 3 bases, leaving 9 bases between the germline ends.